Below are 22 T cell receptor beta chains sequenced from a single sample in a study of human T cells and chemical hapten exposure. As to time point: patch test 1, 2 weeks after DPC sensitization. Treatment described: therapeutic diphenylcyclopropenone sensitization with weekly scalp DPC. TCRdb called the RACE reads again in MiXCR, with one record for every CDR3 protein. The table lists just under 350,000 distinct CDR3 sequences, roughly 6.9% of them singletons. The sequences come from whole blood, collected in connection with sensitization to the hapten diphenylcyclopropenone (DPC). These receptors were collected from a woman aged 18-29 years with alopecia areata. Some clones in this sample may be carry-over from other donors' samples.

This clonotype was detected only a few times. The rearrangement links TRBV28 to TRBJ2-7, with TRBD1 identical over 7 bases. CDR3 length: 19 amino acids. Germline CDR1 and CDR2: MDHEN and SYDVKM. Trimming cost V 5 bases and J 2 bases; bases outside gene matches: 21. The chain's CDR3 is CASSHPSPGNRGFPYEQYF. DNA for the CDR3: TGTGCCAGCAGTCACCCCTCGCCGGGGAACAGGGGTTTTCCCTACGAGCAGTACTTC.

CDR3 in DNA: TGTGCCACCAGTGACAGGACAGGGTGGACCGGGGAGCTGTTTTTT. Protein sequence: CATSDRTGWTGELFF. The V call is TRBV24-1, the J call TRBJ2-2; 8 nucleotides match TRBD1. The germline gives CDR1 KGHDR, CDR2 SFDVKD. There are 15 residues in the CDR3. The V gene end was trimmed by 4 bases and the J gene end by 5 bases; junction bases not matched to a gene: 5.

With regard to this clonotype: Given a much more abundant clone one base away, this may be a read error. The chain uses TRBV14 and TRBJ2-7; D remains unclear. The ends were cut back, 1 base at V and 6 bases at J, with 19 bases in the middle. Germline-derived CDR1 and CDR2 are SGHDN and FVKESK. The CDR3 loop spans 16 amino acids. CDR3 amino acids: CASSQVLHPSFPEQYF. In DNA form, the CDR3 reads TGTGCCAGCAGCCAAGTCCTGCACCCTAGTTTCCCCGAGCAGTACTTC.

The chain uses TRBV20-1 and TRBJ1-1; 10 nucleotides agree with TRBD1. The CDR3 loop spans 13 amino acids. The V and J ends lost 3 bases and 11 bases, in that order; junction bases with no gene match: 9. Germline V gene sequence: CDR1 DFQATT, CDR2 SNEGSKA (reference sequence). The CDR3 spells CSARPGTGETAFF. The CDR3 DNA reads TGCAGTGCTAGGCCCGGGACAGGGGAGACGGCTTTCTTT.

This clonotype appeared a few times. The CDR3 reads CSARDLTNEKLFF. For the CDR3, the DNA is TGCAGTGCTAGAGACCTAACTAATGAAAAACTGTTTTTT. The J gene is TRBJ1-4, the V gene TRBV20-1; D is unclear. This CDR3 contains 13 residues. Germline V gene sequence: CDR1 DFQATT, CDR2 SNEGSKA (reference sequence). Deletions cut 0 bases from V and 1 base from J, with 3 bases between.

This rearrangement joins TRBV4-1 to TRBJ1-1; TRBD1 is a possible D gene (6 bases). The CDR3 has 16 residues. Trimming cost V 0 bases and J 5 bases, with 16 bases left between them. The germline V gene has CDR1 MGHRA and CDR2 YSYEKL. The CDR3 region has the DNA TGCGCCAGCAGCCAAGATCTAAATCGGGGGCATACTGAAGCTTTCTTT. Amino acids: CASSQDLNRGHTEAFF.

Only a few counts were recorded for this clonotype. The rearrangement joins TRBV20-1 to TRBJ2-7; 9 bases map to TRBD1. The J segment lost 2 bases and the V segment lost 5 bases, leaving 7 bases of the junction unmatched. Per germline, CDR1 DFQATT and CDR2 SNEGSKA (reference sequence). This CDR3 comprises 14 residues. The CDR3 nucleotides are TGCAGTGCTCAACCGGGACAGGGTACCTACGAGCAGTACTTC. It specifies CSAQPGQGTYEQYF.

This clonotype was counted many times. The chain carries TRBV6-2 or TRBV6-3 and TRBJ2-1, with unresolved D. Germline V gene lookup returns CDR1 MNHEY and CDR2 SVGEGT. The CDR3 totals 14 residues. V lost 6 bases and J 4 bases, leaving 13 bases between the germline ends. The CDR3 DNA follows: TGTGCCAGCAGACGTGGGGATCTTTACAATGAGCAGTTCTTC. It codes for CASRRGDLYNEQFF.

At least ten counts were recorded for this clonotype. This chain links TRBV12-3 or TRBV12-4 with TRBJ2-3, with unresolved D. Deletions cut 5 bases from V and 6 bases from J, with 12 bases between. The CDR3 extends over 13 amino acids. In DNA, the CDR3 is TGTGCCAGCAGTAACACGTTGGTTGATACGCAGTATTTT. Protein: CASSNTLVDTQYF.

In regard to this clonotype: Given a much more abundant clone one base away, this may be a read error. The V and J genes are TRBV20-1 and TRBJ2-5, with unresolved D. The V gene's germline CDR1 is DFQATT and CDR2 SNEGSKA (reference sequence). The CDR3 contains 11 residues. Trimming shortened V by 5 bases and J by 5 bases, and 9 bases separated the two germline ends. CDR3 in amino acids: CSAALGETQYF. For the CDR3, the DNA is TGCAGTGCTGCTTTGGGCGAGACCCAGTACTTC.

This clonotype was observed a few times. The chain couples TRBV20-1 to TRBJ2-3; the match to TRBD2 covers 7 bases. This CDR3 has 15 amino acids. Germline V gene data show CDR1 as DFQATT and CDR2 as SNEGSKA (reference sequence). V was clipped by 0 bases and J by 1 base; unmatched bases: 4. The CDR3 loop reads CSARDWGGGTDTQYF. The CDR3 bases are TGCAGTGCTAGAGATTGGGGGGGAGGCACAGATACGCAGTATTTT.

This clonotype has only a few counts. CDR3 DNA: TGTGCCAGCAGTGAACTGACAGGGGGCAATCAGCCCCAGCATTTT. This translates into CASSELTGGNQPQHF. The chain uses TRBV6-1 and TRBJ1-5; 8 bases match TRBD1. This CDR3 is built from 15 residues. Germline CDR1 MNHNS, CDR2 SASEGT. V shed 2 bases and J 2 bases; nucleotides not matched to a gene: 2.

The rearrangement links TRBV2 to TRBJ2-2; 10 bases agree with TRBD2. Trimming cost V 2 bases and J 5 bases; bases outside gene matches: 2. Germline-derived CDR1 and CDR2 are SNHLY and FYNNEI. CDR3 size: 15 residues. The CDR3 nucleotides read TGTGCCAGCAGTGAAAATAGCGGGGGGACCGGGGAGCTGTTTTTT. The encoded protein is CASSENSGGTGELFF.

There are a few counts of this clonotype. The gene calls are TRBV7-9 and TRBJ2-3, with 8 bases aligning to TRBD1. CDR1 is SEHNR and CDR2 is FQNEAQ in the germline V gene (reference sequence). V shed 7 bases, J shed 6 bases, and the junction held 12 bases outside the gene matches. The CDR3 covers 15 residues. CDR3 DNA: TGTGCCAGCAACGTCCGGGACAGGTCCGGCGATACGCAGTATTTT. It codes for CASNVRDRSGDTQYF.

This sequence joins TRBV6-2 or TRBV6-3 and TRBJ2-1, with 9 positions matching TRBD2. The junction had 11 bases not matched to a gene; V was cut back by 5 bases and J by 9 bases. The germline V gene has CDR1 MNHEY and CDR2 SVGEGT. This CDR3 has 15 amino acids. CDR3 amino acids: CASSPLGGGAGEQFF. The CDR3 DNA reads TGTGCCAGCAGTCCTCTAGGCGGGGGGGCCGGTGAGCAGTTCTTC.

The rearrangement joins TRBV2 to TRBJ2-7, with 12 bases fitting TRBD1. The V gene end was trimmed by 10 bases and the J gene end by 7 bases; junction bases not matched to a gene: 8. CDR1 and CDR2 (germline): SNHLY, FYNNEI. The CDR3 spans 13 residues. CDR3 nucleotides: TGTGCCATTACCGGGACAGGGGGCCGTGAGCAGTACTTC. Encoded protein: CAITGTGGREQYF.

The chain's CDR3 is CASSPTEGGEEKLFF. CDR3 nucleotide sequence: TGTGCCAGCTCACCAACAGAGGGGGGAGAAGAAAAACTGTTTTTT. J is TRBJ1-4 and V is TRBV18; D is possibly TRBD1 (6 bases). Trimming cost V 2 bases and J 8 bases, with 15 bases left between them. Per the germline V gene, CDR1 is KGHSH and CDR2 is LQKENI. This CDR3 spans 15 amino acids.

This clonotype was detected only a few times. The V gene is TRBV27, the J gene TRBJ2-3; maybe TRBD2 (5 bases). V lost 4 bases and J lost 6, with 14 bases in between. There are 14 residues in the CDR3. Germline CDR1 reads MNHEY; CDR2 reads SMNVEV (reference sequence). The DNA for the CDR3 is TGTGCCAGCAGTTCGTCCGCCGGGGAGGATACGCAGTATTTT. This sequence encodes CASSSSAGEDTQYF.

This clonotype was seen a few times. The V and J genes are TRBV12-3 or TRBV12-4 and TRBJ1-2; D is uncertain. V lost 3 bases, J lost 5 bases, and 10 bases lay in between. The CDR3 runs to 13 residues. Here the CDR3 DNA reads TGTGCCAGCAGTTTCGGAGCCGAATATGGCTACACCTTC. Its translation: CASSFGAEYGYTF.

This clonotype was seen only a few times. The rearrangement links TRBV9 to TRBJ1-1, with 9 positions matching TRBD1. The CDR3 runs to 14 residues. Trimming cost V 3 bases and J 4 bases; bases outside gene matches: 4. Germline V gene lookup returns CDR1 SGDLS and CDR2 YYNGEE. The CDR3 is CASSADRGSTEAFF. CDR3 nucleotides: TGTGCCAGCAGCGCTGACAGGGGGTCCACTGAAGCTTTCTTT.

The V gene is TRBV7-9, the J gene TRBJ2-3; no clear D gene. Trimming stripped 5 bases from V and 2 bases from J, with 8 bases between. Germline-derived CDR1 and CDR2 are SEHNR and FQNEAQ (reference sequence). CDR3 size: 13 residues. The CDR3 DNA is TGTGCCAGCAGCCCAAAGATCACAGATACGCAGTATTTT. Residues: CASSPKITDTQYF.

This clonotype showed up just a few times. The rearrangement uses TRBV6-2 or TRBV6-3 and TRBJ2-3; TRBD2 matches 13 bases. V lost 8 bases to trimming and J lost 6 bases; unmatched junction nucleotides: 8. In germline, CDR1 is MNHEY, CDR2 SVGEGT. The CDR3 runs 15 residues. CDR3 region: CASGRGLAGADTQYF. The CDR3 nucleotides are TGTGCCAGCGGCCGAGGACTAGCGGGGGCGGATACGCAGTATTTT.